These 25 T cell receptor beta chains originate from one sample sequenced in a study of identical twins' blood T cells (dated by TCRdb to the early 2010s). The library was made by 5' RACE. TCRdb names Illumina Genome Analyzer IIx as the instrument used. In TCRdb, the public reads were trimmed at Q25 with fastp and aligned with MiXCR, with productive beta chains retained. A single entry per CDR3 protein holds the most common genes and DNA from its merged rows. In this sample the table shows roughly 340,000 distinct CDR3 sequences, over 25% of which occur a single time. 6.1% of the sample lies in the top ten. The sample was PBMCs. These receptors were taken from a woman aged 18 to 55 in good health.

J is TRBJ1-1 and V is TRBV20-1; 7 nucleotides line up with TRBD1. Germline loops: CDR1 DFQATT, CDR2 SNEGSKA (reference sequence). The CDR3 runs to 15 residues. V dropped 5 bases and J dropped 1; count of bases not matched to a gene: 10. The CDR3 DNA reads as TGCAGTGCTTGGGATTCCGCAGGGGGGAACACTGAAGCTTTCTTT. Encoded protein: CSAWDSAGGNTEAFF.

The CDR3 loop reads CASSDNAGTGAYEQYF. CDR3 nucleotide sequence: TGTGCCAGCAGCGATAACGCCGGGACAGGAGCCTACGAGCAGTACTTC. The V call is TRBV11-1, the J call TRBJ2-7; 8 bases are shared with TRBD1. The V gene end was trimmed by 5 bases and the J gene end by 2 bases; junction bases not matched to a gene: 11. The CDR3 totals 16 residues. Per germline, CDR1 SGHAT and CDR2 FQDESV (reference sequence).

This chain joins TRBV5-1 and TRBJ1-1, with D tentatively TRBD1 (5 bases). V was clipped by 2 bases and J by 4 bases, with 12 bases between them. In germline, CDR1 is SGHRS, CDR2 YFSETQ. This CDR3 comprises 14 residues. CDR3 DNA: TGCGCCAGCAGCTTACGGGGGGTAAGCACTGAAGCTTTCTTT. This translates into CASSLRGVSTEAFF.

The chain combines TRBV7-2 with TRBJ2-5; D uncertain. Deletions cut 2 bases from V and 1 base from J, with 8 bases between. This CDR3 comprises 14 residues. CDR1 SGHTA and CDR2 FQGNSA come from the germline V gene. In DNA, the CDR3 is TGTGCCAGCAGCTTAAAGCCCATCCAAGAGACCCAGTACTTC. This gives the protein CASSLKPIQETQYF.

Relative to its sample, this clonotype is medium-sized. The chain joins TRBV2 to TRBJ1-5; possibly TRBD1 for D (5 bases). The CDR3 contains 14 residues. Between the trimmed V and J ends, which lost 6 bases and 0 bases, there was a span of 9 bases. Germline-derived CDR1 and CDR2 are SNHLY and FYNNEI. CDR3 protein: CASRAGLSNQPQHF. CDR3 sequence (DNA): TGTGCCAGCAGGGCAGGGCTTAGCAATCAGCCCCAGCATTTT.

On this clonotype itself: A much larger clone differs from this one at a single base, so this may be a read error. V is TRBV6-5 and J is TRBJ2-1; D is ambiguous. There are 18 residues in the CDR3. V was trimmed by 8 bases and J by 3 bases, leaving 26 bases between them. Germline CDR1 and CDR2: MNHEY and SVGAGI. CDR3 nucleotide sequence: TGTGCCAGCGGTCGCAGCCATAGGTTGGGCGGAAACTACAATGAGCAGTTCTTC. This sequence encodes CASGRSHRLGGNYNEQFF.

About this clonotype itself: A junction boundary mismatches the germline segment, possibly from a read error. The gene calls are TRBV27 and TRBJ2-1; 12 bases align to TRBD1. Germline CDR1 MNHEY, CDR2 SMNVEV (reference sequence). The CDR3 runs 14 residues. The CDR3 loop reads CTSSLGQGADEQFF. CDR3 in DNA: TGCACCAGCAGTTTGGGACAGGGGGCCGATGAGCAGTTCTTC.

In this sample, this clonotype turned up a few times. The chain uses TRBV20-1 and TRBJ1-1; TRBD1 matches at 8 bases. CDR3 length: 13 residues. The germline CDR1 and CDR2 sequences are DFQATT and SNEGSKA (reference sequence). V lost 5 bases to trimming and J lost 6 bases; unmatched junction nucleotides: 8. The CDR3 DNA reads as TGCAGTGCTGGGCCGGACAGGGTTTCTGAAGCTTTCTTT. Its protein product is CSAGPDRVSEAFF.

The genes are TRBV28 and TRBJ2-3, with D possibly being TRBD1 (6 bases). The CDR3 consists of 13 residues. Germline V gene data show CDR1 as MDHEN and CDR2 as SYDVKM. V lost 8 bases and J 1 base, leaving 10 bases between the germline ends. The CDR3 is CASRDTGTDTQYF. In DNA, the CDR3 is TGTGCCAGCCGGGACACCGGCACAGATACGCAGTATTTT.

Note on this clonotype: A read error may produce the germline difference seen at one junction end. CDR3 in DNA: TGTGCCAGCAATGAAGCAGATGGGACAGATACGCATTATTTT. Its translation is CASNEADGTDTHYF. The V and J genes are TRBV28 and TRBJ2-3, with TRBD1 identical over 7 bases. Germline-derived CDR1 and CDR2 are MDHEN and SYDVKM. This CDR3 is 14 amino acids long.

In its sample, this clonotype was seen a few times. The chain links TRBV6-1 to TRBJ2-3; 7 bases are shared with TRBD1. This CDR3 region has 14 residues. The V segment lost 5 bases and the J segment 2 bases; nucleotides outside the gene matches: 4. CDR1 MNHNS and CDR2 SASEGT come from the germline V gene. The CDR3 nucleotides read TGTGCCAGCAGTACAGGGGCTACCACAGATACGCAGTATTTT. It specifies CASSTGATTDTQYF.

This clonotype was observed a handful of times. The rearrangement links TRBV20-1 to TRBJ2-5; D gene unclear. CDR1 and CDR2 (germline): DFQATT, SNEGSKA (reference sequence). This CDR3 contains 13 residues. V gave up 5 bases and J gave up 1 base, with 11 bases separating them. The CDR3 loop reads CSAPTPVQETQYF. In nucleotides, the CDR3 is TGCAGTGCTCCAACCCCGGTCCAAGAGACCCAGTACTTC.

This sequence joins TRBV2 and TRBJ2-3; TRBD1 might be the D (5 bases). The germline gives CDR1 SNHLY, CDR2 FYNNEI. This CDR3 has 15 residues. V shed 6 bases and J shed 8 bases, with 21 bases lying between them. The CDR3 DNA sequence: TGTGCCAGCAGGTCCGCAAGGATTATAAGGGGTACGCAGTATTTT. Its protein is CASRSARIIRGTQYF.

V gene TRBV29-1 combines with J gene TRBJ2-1; D is possibly TRBD2 (6 bases). Per the germline V gene, CDR1 is SQVTM and CDR2 is ANQGSEA. The V end lost 7 bases, the J end lost 15 bases, and 22 bases lay between the germline ends. This CDR3 spans 12 amino acids. CDR3 loop: CSGWVWRDFLFF. DNA of the CDR3: TGCAGCGGTTGGGTTTGGAGGGACTTCCTGTTCTTC.

The CDR3 spells CASTAGSYHSPLHF. CDR3 nucleotides: TGTGCCTCAACGGCGGGGAGTTATCATTCACCCCTCCACTTT. The V gene is TRBV6-1, the J gene TRBJ1-6, with D hard to call. The germline gives CDR1 MNHNS, CDR2 SASEGT. Trimming removed 11 bases at V and 8 bases at J, with 19 bases between. This CDR3 comprises 14 residues.

This clonotype was counted only a few times. The chain joins TRBV28 to TRBJ2-3; D tentatively reads TRBD1 or TRBD2 (6 bases each). V was pared by 10 bases and J by 0 bases, with 11 bases between. This CDR3 is built from 13 residues. The germline V gene encodes CDR1 MDHEN and CDR2 SYDVKM. The CDR3 reads CANRDLSTDTQYF. Here the CDR3 DNA reads TGTGCCAACAGGGACTTGAGCACAGATACGCAGTATTTT.

This clonotype was counted ten times or more. CDR3 sequence: CSARETSGGYEQYF. As DNA, the CDR3 is TGCAGTGCTAGAGAGACTAGCGGGGGGTACGAGCAGTACTTC. The V and J genes are TRBV20-1 and TRBJ2-7; 13 nucleotides agree with TRBD2. Looked up from germline, CDR1 is DFQATT and CDR2 is SNEGSKA (reference sequence). CDR3 length: 14 residues. The J segment lost 4 bases and the V segment lost 0 bases, leaving 0 bases of the junction unmatched.

The chain combines TRBV12-3 or TRBV12-4 with TRBJ2-3; D is ambiguous. The CDR3 extends over 13 amino acids. V shed 6 bases and J shed 3 bases, with 10 bases lying between them. The CDR3 reads CASSPSRTDTQYF. CDR3 in DNA: TGTGCCAGCAGCCCCTCTAGGACAGATACGCAGTATTTT.

To note about this clonotype: This could be a read error, since a much larger clone is one nucleotide away. This sequence joins TRBV4-2 and TRBJ2-3; the D is unclear. The CDR3 is 16 residues long. Germline V lookup: CDR1 LGHNA, CDR2 YNFKEQ. V lost 1 base, J lost 2 bases, and 13 bases lay in between. CDR3 sequence reads: CASSQVSTGYTDTQYF. In DNA form, the CDR3 reads TGTGCCAGCAGCCAAGTCAGTACCGGGTACACAGATACGCAGTATTTT.

The chain uses TRBV20-1 and TRBJ2-3; 8 bases match TRBD2. The V gene end was trimmed by 0 bases and the J gene end by 5 bases; junction bases not matched to a gene: 10. CDR3 length: 16 amino acids. Germline CDR1 reads DFQATT; CDR2 reads SNEGSKA (reference sequence). In nucleotides, the CDR3 is TGCAGTGCTAGAGATCCGTCGGGGGGGCTAGGAGATACGCAGTATTTT. It translates to CSARDPSGGLGDTQYF.

This clonotype was observed a few times. The chain links TRBV7-2 to TRBJ1-1; 10 nucleotides agree with TRBD1. This CDR3 region has 15 residues. The germline V gene encodes CDR1 SGHTA and CDR2 FQGNSA. The junction had 8 bases not matched to a gene; V was cut back by 5 bases and J by 5 bases. The CDR3 protein is CASSAVRQGATEAFF. Here the CDR3 DNA reads TGTGCCAGCAGCGCAGTTCGACAGGGGGCAACTGAAGCTTTCTTT.

This clonotype was observed at least ten times. The genes are TRBV12-3 or TRBV12-4 and TRBJ1-1; no firm D call. The length of the CDR3 is 12 residues. The V and J ends lost 4 bases and 5 bases respectively, with 8 bases between them. This chain's CDR3 is CASSSEVTEAFF. The CDR3 bases are TGTGCCAGCAGTTCGGAGGTTACTGAAGCTTTCTTT.

This clonotype was seen a few times. The V call is TRBV4-3, the J call TRBJ2-7; D not certain. Germline V CDR1 and CDR2: LGHNA, YSLEER. The CDR3 covers 13 residues. V was cut by 0 bases and J by 5 bases, with 8 bases left in between. CDR3 bases: TGCGCCAGCAGCCAAGACTGGTGGGACGAGCAGTACTTC. This translates into CASSQDWWDEQYF.

The sample holds a few counts of this clonotype. The V gene is TRBV7-3, the J gene TRBJ1-1; weak D call: TRBD1 (5 bases). This CDR3 has 15 residues. Germline loops: CDR1 SGHTA, CDR2 FQGTGA. Deletions cut 5 bases from V and 5 bases from J, with 18 bases between. For the CDR3, the DNA is TGTGCCAGCAGCCTCCTCGAGAGGGGACTAACTGAAGCTTTCTTT. The encoded protein is CASSLLERGLTEAFF.

Notes on this clonotype: The junction shows a germline mismatch at one end, possibly a read error. The chain recombines TRBV5-1 with TRBJ1-2; no reliable D call. The V gene's germline CDR1 is SGHRS and CDR2 YFSETQ. The CDR3 covers 14 residues. The CDR3 protein is CASSFDGENYDYTF. In nucleotides, the CDR3 is TGCGCCAGCAGCTTCGACGGGGAGAACTATGACTACACCTTC.